This section outlines one TCR beta chain sequence together with its context. What it binds is not known. V shed 2 bases, J shed 3 bases, and the junction held 5 bases outside the gene matches. The CDR3 runs 15 residues. The germline V gene encodes CDR1 MDHEN and CDR2 SYDVKM. The data were taken from a study of OX40 agonist ivuxolimab in advanced cancers. Study summary: In this trial design, patients received ivuxolimab intravenously at 0.01 to 10 mg/kg every 2 weeks. General observations from the study: Among expanded peripheral T cells, antigen specificity went undetermined.

Autoimmune disease history or systemic immunosuppression barred patients. Blood was sampled at baseline, cycle 4 day 1, and cycle 7 day 1. Profiling relied on immunoSEQ multiplex PCR, and the TCRdb table lists in-frame clones only, not all of them. Here the sample spans tens of thousands of clones, roughly 90% being singletons. The sequencing here drew on CD4+ or CD8+ T cells sorted from blood, taken in a trial of the OX40 agonist ivuxolimab. The receptor comes from an adult with an advanced solid tumor such as melanoma, head and neck, liver or kidney cancer. This chain links TRBV28 with TRBJ2-7; 9 bases fit TRBD1. This chain's CDR3 is CASSLGDRVFYEQYF. The CDR3 DNA reads TGTGCCAGCAGTTTAGGGGACAGGGTTTTCTACGAGCAGTACTTC.